The present T cell receptor (beta chain) was sequenced within a study of blood T cell repertoires in COVID-19. Study overall: The samples span acute and convalescent COVID-19 from the United States, Italy and Spain. Sources were T cells, B-cell-depleted T cells, or PBMCs; the material itself was cDNA or gDNA.

CDR1 is SEHNR, CDR2 FQNEAQ, per germline (reference sequence). Trimming removed 1 base at V and 6 bases at J, with 12 bases between. The CDR3 is 15 residues long. In the original workflow: Amplification of reference gene primers was used by the study to estimate nucleated cell counts. Sequenced by immunoSEQ multiplex PCR; TCRdb stores in-frame clones only, minus some. V and J calls and clone size are given by that table; D and trimming were obtained from the DNA. The sample carries 250,000 to 300,000 clones, 89% recorded once. Specimen: peripheral blood. This chain uses TRBV7-9 with TRBJ2-2; tentatively, D is TRBD2 (5 bases). The receptor's source is a man aged 45-65 years with acute or convalescent COVID-19. The CDR3 nucleotides read TGTGCCAGCAGCTTAGGTTTCGGAGGACCCGGGGAGCTGTTTTTT. Amino acids: CASSLGFGGPGELFF.